Below, 8 T cell receptor beta chains from the same sample are listed, as sequenced in a study of regulatory T cells in long-lasting Graves disease (dated by TCRdb to about 2021). The sample's time point label, decoded: persistent/refractory GD, antithyroid drugs over 5 years with positive TRAb. For both TCR sequencing and RNA sequencing, RNA was extracted from PBMCs in TRIzol. Library preparation was by multiplex PCR. The data were produced on an Illumina HiSeq 4000. CDR3 regions were amplified by Arm-PCR with iRepertoire HTBI primers to construct TCR beta libraries. TCRdb itself trimmed the public reads at Q25 with fastp, ran MiXCR and retained productive beta chains. Identical CDR3 protein sequences are pooled into one entry, listed with their most common genes and DNA. Here the sample has about 430,000 distinct CDR3 sequences; roughly 21% occur a single time. The ten largest clones capture more than 13% of the sample.

Sequencing used peripheral blood mononuclear cells (PBMCs), obtained when the disease was refractory, from a patient treated with antithyroid drugs. Receptor source: a female donor with Graves disease.

This clonotype was picked up many times. V gene TRBV2 combines with J gene TRBJ1-2; D call uncertain. With 7 bases removed from V and 6 bases from J, the gap between germline ends came to 18 bases. Germline assignment: CDR1 SNHLY and CDR2 FYNNEI. The CDR3 has 14 residues. The chain's CDR3 is CASMVWISGDGYTF. CDR3 in DNA: TGTGCCAGCATGGTCTGGATATCAGGAGATGGCTACACCTTC.

The table lists this clonotype with a few counts. The chain links TRBV30 to TRBJ2-7; D perhaps matches TRBD1 (6 bases). Germline V gene data show CDR1 as GTSNPN and CDR2 as SVGIG (reference sequence). Trimming took off 5 bases at V and 0 bases at J, with 11 bases between the two ends. The CDR3 extends over 13 amino acids. The CDR3 nucleotides read TGTGCCTGGCGACAGGCTAGCTCCTACGAGCAGTACTTC. Residues: CAWRQASSYEQYF.

The chain links TRBV5-1 to TRBJ2-1; D gene uncertain. Looked up from germline, CDR1 is SGHRS and CDR2 is YFSETQ. Trimming pared 0 bases from V and 0 bases from J, leaving 13 bases between. This CDR3 contains 17 residues. In DNA, the CDR3 is TGCGCCAGCAGCTTGGAGGCAGCGCTAAGCTCCTACAATGAGCAGTTCTTC. Its translation: CASSLEAALSSYNEQFF.

The sample holds many counts of this clonotype. This chain links TRBV28 with TRBJ1-5, with D maybe TRBD1 (6 bases). The germline gives CDR1 MDHEN, CDR2 SYDVKM. CDR3 length: 14 amino acids. V was trimmed by 5 bases and J by 0 bases, leaving 8 bases between them. The CDR3 loop is CASSGQFSNQPQHF. DNA of the CDR3: TGTGCCAGCAGTGGACAGTTTAGCAATCAGCCCCAGCATTTT.

This clonotype was recorded many times. This rearrangement joins TRBV6-2 or TRBV6-3 to TRBJ2-7, with 8 bases matching TRBD1. Germline CDR1 reads MNHEY; CDR2 reads SVGEGT. The V and J ends lost 5 bases and 0 bases, in that order; junction bases with no gene match: 6. This CDR3 has 15 amino acids. The CDR3 protein is CASSGQGAPSYEQYF. CDR3 DNA sequence: TGTGCCAGCAGTGGCCAGGGGGCCCCCTCCTACGAGCAGTACTTC.

This clonotype was found many times. The chain carries TRBV18 and TRBJ1-2; D gene uncertain. CDR3 length: 14 amino acids. The germline gives CDR1 KGHSH, CDR2 LQKENI. Trimming removed 2 bases at V and 0 bases at J, with 7 bases between. DNA of the CDR3: TGTGCCAGCTCACCAAACACAGCTAACTATGGCTACACCTTC. Its translation: CASSPNTANYGYTF.

This clonotype came up many times. V is TRBV5-1 and J is TRBJ1-1, with 7 bases that match TRBD1. Per germline, CDR1 SGHRS and CDR2 YFSETQ. J was trimmed by 0 bases and V by 2 bases; bases with no gene match: 4. The CDR3 is made up of 15 amino acids. The CDR3, as DNA: TGCGCCAGCAGCTTCCGGGACAGCATGAACACTGAAGCTTTCTTT. Its translation: CASSFRDSMNTEAFF. The entire variable domain, with the rest obtained from reference TRBV5-1 and TRBJ1-1, is as follows: KAGVTQTPRYLIKTRGQQVTLSCSPISGHRSVSWYQQTPGQGLQFLFEYFSETQRNKGNFPGRFSGRQFSNSRSEMNVSTLELGDSALYLCASSFRDSMNTEAFFGQGTRLTVV.

This clonotype was observed a handful of times. The chain employs TRBV5-1 and TRBJ2-7; TRBD2 matches at 8 bases. V shed 3 bases, J shed 3 bases, and the junction held 11 bases outside the gene matches. Per the germline V gene, CDR1 is SGHRS and CDR2 is YFSETQ. The CDR3 is 16 amino acids. The DNA for the CDR3 is TGCGCCAGCAGCTCGGCCTTAACTAGCGGCAGCTACGAGCAGTACTTC. This sequence encodes CASSSALTSGSYEQYF.